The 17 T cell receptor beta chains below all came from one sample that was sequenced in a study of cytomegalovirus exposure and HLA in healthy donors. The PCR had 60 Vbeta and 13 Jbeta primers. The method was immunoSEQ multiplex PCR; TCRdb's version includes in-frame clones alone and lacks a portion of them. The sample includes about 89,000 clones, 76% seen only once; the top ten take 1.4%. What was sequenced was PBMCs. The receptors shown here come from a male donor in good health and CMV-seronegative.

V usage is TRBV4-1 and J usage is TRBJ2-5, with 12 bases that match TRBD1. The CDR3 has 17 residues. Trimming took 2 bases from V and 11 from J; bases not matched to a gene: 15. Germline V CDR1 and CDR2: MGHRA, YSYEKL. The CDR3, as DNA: TGCGCCAGCAGCCAAACCTCGGCCGGGACAGGGGGCTTTGGGCAGTACTTC. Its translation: CASSQTSAGTGGFGQYF.

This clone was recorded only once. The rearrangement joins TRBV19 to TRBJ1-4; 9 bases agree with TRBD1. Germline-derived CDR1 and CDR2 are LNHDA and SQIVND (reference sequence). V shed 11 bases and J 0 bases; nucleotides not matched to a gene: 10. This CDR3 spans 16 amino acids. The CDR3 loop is CAPNRGPLATNEKLFF. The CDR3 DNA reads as TGTGCCCCAAACAGGGGGCCCCTGGCAACTAATGAAAAACTGTTTTTT.

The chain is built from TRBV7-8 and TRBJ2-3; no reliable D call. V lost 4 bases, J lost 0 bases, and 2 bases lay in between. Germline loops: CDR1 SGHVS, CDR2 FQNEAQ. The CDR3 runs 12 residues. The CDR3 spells CASSSSTDTQYF. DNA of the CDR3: TGTGCCAGCAGCTCTAGCACAGATACGCAGTATTTT.

CDR3 bases: TGCGCCAGCAGTGTCGGGAGTTTGGACGAGCAGTACTTC. It is translated as CASSVGSLDEQYF. The chain links TRBV10-1 to TRBJ2-7, with D maybe TRBD2 (6 bases). The V and J ends lost 4 bases and 5 bases respectively, with 12 bases between them. Looked up from germline, CDR1 is WNHNN and CDR2 is SYGVQD (reference sequence). The CDR3 runs 13 residues.

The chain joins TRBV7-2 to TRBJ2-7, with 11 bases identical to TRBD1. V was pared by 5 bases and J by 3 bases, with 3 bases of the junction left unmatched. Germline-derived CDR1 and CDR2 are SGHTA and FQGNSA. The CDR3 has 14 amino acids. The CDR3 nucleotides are TGTGCCAGCAGCAGGGACAGGGGGTTCTACGAGCAGTACTTC. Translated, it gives CASSRDRGFYEQYF. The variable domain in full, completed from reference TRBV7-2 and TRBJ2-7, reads GAGVSQSPSNKVTEKGKDVELRCDPISGHTALYWYRQSLGQGLEFLIYFQGNSAPDKSGLPSDRFSAERTGGSVSTLTIQRTQQEDSAVYLCASSRDRGFYEQYFGPGTRLTVT.

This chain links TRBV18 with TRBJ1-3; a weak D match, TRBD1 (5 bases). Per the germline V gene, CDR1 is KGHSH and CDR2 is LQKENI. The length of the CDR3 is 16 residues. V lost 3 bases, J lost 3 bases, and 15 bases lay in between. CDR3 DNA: TGTGCCAGCTCACCGCTATCCGGGACTGGTGGAAACACCATATATTTT. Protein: CASSPLSGTGGNTIYF.

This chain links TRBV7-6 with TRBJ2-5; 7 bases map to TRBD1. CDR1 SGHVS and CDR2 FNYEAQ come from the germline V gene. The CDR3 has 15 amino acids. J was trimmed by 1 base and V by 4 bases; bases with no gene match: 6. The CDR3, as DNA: TGTGCCAGCAGCTGGGCTGACAGGGCCCAAGAGACCCAGTACTTC. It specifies CASSWADRAQETQYF.

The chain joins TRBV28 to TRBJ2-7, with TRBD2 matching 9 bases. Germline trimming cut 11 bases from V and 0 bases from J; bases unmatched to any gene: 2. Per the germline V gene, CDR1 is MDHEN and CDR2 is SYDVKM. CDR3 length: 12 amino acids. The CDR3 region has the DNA TGTGCCGTTAGCGGGGGCTCCTACGAGCAGTACTTC. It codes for CAVSGGSYEQYF. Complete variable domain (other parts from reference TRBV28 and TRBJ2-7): DVKVTQSSRYLVKRTGEKVFLECVQDMDHENMFWYRQDPGLGLRLIYFSYDVKMKEKGDIPEGYSVSREKKERFSLILESASTNQTSMYLCAVSGGSYEQYFGPGTRLTVT.

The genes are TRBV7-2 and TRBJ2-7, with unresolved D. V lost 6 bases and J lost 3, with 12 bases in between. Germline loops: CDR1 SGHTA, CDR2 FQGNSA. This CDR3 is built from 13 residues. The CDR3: CASRETEFYEQYF. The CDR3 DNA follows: TGTGCCAGCAGGGAAACAGAGTTCTACGAGCAGTACTTC.

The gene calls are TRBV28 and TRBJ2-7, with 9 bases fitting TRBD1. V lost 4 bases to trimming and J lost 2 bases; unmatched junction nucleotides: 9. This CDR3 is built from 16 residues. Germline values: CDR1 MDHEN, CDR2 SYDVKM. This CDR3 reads CASSSTGTGKAYEQYF. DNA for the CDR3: TGTGCCAGCAGTTCCACCGGGACAGGGAAAGCCTACGAGCAGTACTTC. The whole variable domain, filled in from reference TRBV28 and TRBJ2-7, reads DVKVTQSSRYLVKRTGEKVFLECVQDMDHENMFWYRQDPGLGLRLIYFSYDVKMKEKGDIPEGYSVSREKKERFSLILESASTNQTSMYLCASSSTGTGKAYEQYFGPGTRLTVT.

CDR3 DNA sequence: TGTGCCAGCAGTTTTATGGGAGGCAGACGGAATGAAAAACTGTTTTTT. As protein: CASSFMGGRRNEKLFF. The genes are TRBV6-5 and TRBJ1-4; D remains unclear. Trimming removed 4 bases from V and 5 bases from J, with 17 bases in between. Germline lookup yields CDR1 MNHEY and CDR2 SVGAGI. The length of the CDR3 is 16 residues.

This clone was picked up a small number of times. The CDR3 spells CASSTPTRSTDTQYF. CDR3 nucleotides: TGTGCCAGTAGTACCCCGACACGTAGCACAGATACGCAGTATTTT. The rearrangement links TRBV19 to TRBJ2-3; D call uncertain. Germline values: CDR1 LNHDA, CDR2 SQIVND (reference sequence). The CDR3 length is 15 residues. Trimming took 4 bases from V and 0 from J, leaving 11 bases between them.

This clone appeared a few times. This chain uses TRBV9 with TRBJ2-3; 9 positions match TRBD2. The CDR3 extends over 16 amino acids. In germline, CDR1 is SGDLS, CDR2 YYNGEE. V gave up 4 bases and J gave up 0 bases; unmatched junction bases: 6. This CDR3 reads CASSPPAGGSTDTQYF. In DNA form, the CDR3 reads TGTGCCAGCAGCCCTCCAGCGGGGGGCAGCACAGATACGCAGTATTTT.

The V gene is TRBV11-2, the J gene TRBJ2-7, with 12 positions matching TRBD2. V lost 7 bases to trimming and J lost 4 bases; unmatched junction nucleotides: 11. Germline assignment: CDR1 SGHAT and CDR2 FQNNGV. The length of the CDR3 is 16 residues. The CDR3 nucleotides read TGTGCCAGCACCCAGACTAGCGGGAGATCTGTGTACGAGCAGTACTTC. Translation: CASTQTSGRSVYEQYF.

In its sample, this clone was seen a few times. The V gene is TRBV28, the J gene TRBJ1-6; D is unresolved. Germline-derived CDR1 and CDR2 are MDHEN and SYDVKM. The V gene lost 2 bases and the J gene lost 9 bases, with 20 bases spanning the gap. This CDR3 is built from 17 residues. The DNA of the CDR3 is TGTGCCAGCAGTTTAGGGCTGGTCGGTGTAGGTGTTTCACCCCTCCACTTT. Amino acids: CASSLGLVGVGVSPLHF.

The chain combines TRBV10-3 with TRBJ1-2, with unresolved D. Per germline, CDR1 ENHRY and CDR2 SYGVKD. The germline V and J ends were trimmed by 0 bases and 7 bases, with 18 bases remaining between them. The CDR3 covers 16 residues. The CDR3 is CAISESAFIGVGGYTF. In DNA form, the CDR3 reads TGTGCCATCAGTGAGTCGGCCTTCATCGGGGTGGGTGGCTACACCTTC.

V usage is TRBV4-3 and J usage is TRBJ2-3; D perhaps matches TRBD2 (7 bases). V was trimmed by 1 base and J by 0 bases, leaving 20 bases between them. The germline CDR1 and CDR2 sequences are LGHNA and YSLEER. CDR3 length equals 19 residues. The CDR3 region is CASSQAVGGLGSSTDTQYF. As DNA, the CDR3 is TGCGCCAGCAGCCAAGCGGTGGGGGGGCTCGGATCTAGCACAGATACGCAGTATTTT.